Included here is one T cell receptor (beta chain) sequence, with context. The antigen is not known. The data stem from a study of T cell repertoires in cytomegalovirus infection. About the research overall: Public TCR beta signatures marked donors with CMV infection and the matching HLA. Study results and caveats: Dominating the ex vivo response were TCR beta clonotypes that were CMV-specific and HLA-C-restricted.

Deletions cut 5 bases from V and 2 bases from J, with 12 bases between. Germline assignment: CDR1 SGHAT and CDR2 FQNNGV. The CDR3 is made up of 14 amino acids. TCRdb called the reads again in MiXCR, with one record for every CDR3 protein. The sample lists about 190,000 distinct CDR3 sequences; 28% were seen once. Material for sequencing was PBMCs. The origin of this receptor is a human donor in good health (CMV status not recorded). Some clones in this sample may be carry-over from other donors' samples. The rearrangement links TRBV11-2 to TRBJ2-5; D assignment may be TRBD1 or TRBD2 (5 bases each). The chain's CDR3 is CASSLRGRQETQYF. The CDR3 region has the DNA TGTGCCAGCAGCCTACGGGGCCGACAAGAGACCCAGTACTTC.